These 28 T cell receptor beta chains came from one sample sequenced in a study of CD8 T cells in ankylosing spondylitis. TCRdb reprocessed the 5' RACE reads via MiXCR and lists one record per CDR3 protein. The sample includes roughly 450,000 distinct CDR3 sequences, approximately 26% of them seen just once. These receptors are not linked to any known antigen. Points from the study as a whole: A TCR beta motif of fewer than ten highly homologous variants seemed to mark ankylosing spondylitis blood.

Specimen: blood, either unsorted or a sorted T cell fraction (not recorded which). The receptor set was obtained from a male donor with ankylosing spondylitis.

This rearrangement joins TRBV5-1 to TRBJ1-1; TRBD1 matches 8 bases. Germline V gene sequence: CDR1 SGHRS, CDR2 YFSETQ. CDR3 length: 16 amino acids. Losses at the gene ends were 4 bases for V and 1 base for J; bases not matched to a gene: 9. CDR3 bases: TGCGCCAGCAGCCAAGGACAGGGCGCTCCGAACACTGAAGCTTTCTTT. It specifies CASSQGQGAPNTEAFF.

This clonotype has only a few counts. This chain links TRBV5-1 with TRBJ2-3; 9 nucleotides align to TRBD2. From germline, CDR1 is SGHRS and CDR2 YFSETQ. This CDR3 contains 17 residues. J was trimmed by 0 bases and V by 6 bases; bases with no gene match: 11. CDR3 nucleotides: TGCGCCAGCAACCGACTAGCGGAAAGTCAGAGCACAGATACGCAGTATTTT. This gives the protein CASNRLAESQSTDTQYF.

This clonotype was seen a handful of times. This chain joins TRBV9 and TRBJ2-1, with D perhaps TRBD2 (6 bases). The CDR3 totals 15 residues. The ends were cut back, 1 base at V and 5 bases at J, with 13 bases in the middle. The germline CDR1 and CDR2 sequences are SGDLS and YYNGEE. CDR3 loop: CASSVRNSGDNEQFF. CDR3 DNA: TGTGCCAGCAGCGTAAGGAATAGCGGAGACAATGAGCAGTTCTTC. The full variable domain, with the rest looked up from reference TRBV9 and TRBJ2-1, is DSGVTQTPKHLITATGQRVTLRCSPRSGDLSVYWYQQSLDQGLQFLIQYYNGEERAKGNILERFSAQQFPDLHSELNLSSLELGDSALYFCASSVRNSGDNEQFFGPGTRLTVL.

The CDR3 loop is CASSQETGQKMSNQPQHF. Written as DNA, the CDR3 is TGTGCCAGCAGCCAAGAAACGGGACAGAAGATGAGCAATCAGCCCCAGCATTTT. The chain combines TRBV4-2 with TRBJ1-5; the match to TRBD1 covers 7 bases. Germline loops: CDR1 LGHNA, CDR2 YNFKEQ. The CDR3 is 18 amino acids. Trimming cost V 0 bases and J 1 base; bases outside gene matches: 9.

This clonotype came up a few times. The chain uses TRBV10-3 and TRBJ1-1, with unresolved D. Germline lookup yields CDR1 ENHRY and CDR2 SYGVKD. Trimming took 8 bases from V and 3 from J, leaving 16 bases between them. This CDR3 contains 14 residues. The DNA of the CDR3 is TGTGCCATCTCCTCCGCCCTTTTGGACACTGAAGCTTTCTTT. Its protein product is CAISSALLDTEAFF.

In its sample, this clonotype was seen a few times. The chain recombines TRBV12-3 or TRBV12-4 with TRBJ2-7; the match to TRBD1 covers 9 bases. This CDR3 has 15 residues. J lost 4 bases, V lost 6 bases, and 10 bases had no gene match. The CDR3 spells CASSPGQGVWYEQYF. As DNA, the CDR3 is TGTGCCAGCAGCCCGGGACAGGGAGTTTGGTACGAGCAGTACTTC.

V usage is TRBV20-1 and J usage is TRBJ2-1; D remains ambiguous. V was clipped by 6 bases and J by 6 bases, with 15 bases between them. The germline CDR1 and CDR2 sequences are DFQATT and SNEGSKA (reference sequence). This CDR3 has 13 residues. The CDR3 DNA sequence: TGCAGTGCCCTCGGTGGGTATCCCAATGAGCAGTTCTTC. Translating it yields CSALGGYPNEQFF.

This clonotype has a handful of counts. CDR3 nucleotide sequence: TGTGCCACCAGAGACAGGGGTTCCGGCGGGGAGCTGTTTTTT. Translation gives CATRDRGSGGELFF. J is TRBJ2-2 and V is TRBV24-1; TRBD1 aligns across 8 bases. The germline gives CDR1 KGHDR, CDR2 SFDVKD. Trimming took 7 bases from V and 7 from J; bases not matched to a gene: 7. The CDR3 runs to 14 residues.

This clonotype turned up a few times. The chain has TRBV11-2 and TRBJ2-1; no clear D. This CDR3 is built from 12 residues. CDR1 is SGHAT and CDR2 is FQNNGV in the germline V gene. The V and J ends lost 0 bases and 11 bases respectively, with 8 bases between them. CDR3 loop: CASSLDSRQQFF. CDR3 DNA sequence: TGTGCCAGCAGCTTAGATAGTCGACAGCAGTTCTTC.

This clonotype was picked up a small number of times. The chain recombines TRBV3-1 with TRBJ2-3; no clear D gene. The V and J ends lost 5 bases and 4 bases respectively, with 13 bases between them. Germline V gives CDR1 LGHDT, CDR2 YNNKEL (reference sequence). CDR3 length: 14 residues. Here the CDR3 DNA reads TGTGCCAGCAGCATTAGAGGTAGCCCAGATACGCAGTATTTT. This codes for CASSIRGSPDTQYF.

The J gene is TRBJ1-5, the V gene TRBV28; D unclear. This CDR3 comprises 12 residues. V shed 3 bases and J shed 7 bases, with 7 bases lying between them. CDR1 and CDR2 from the germline V gene are MDHEN and SYDVKM. CDR3 nucleotides: TGTGCCAGCAGTTTCGAAGTGCAGCCCCAGCATTTT. Protein product: CASSFEVQPQHF.

The chain has TRBV11-2 and TRBJ2-3; TRBD2 might be the D (6 bases). Per germline, CDR1 SGHAT and CDR2 FQNNGV. The CDR3 length is 15 residues. V lost 5 bases and J 2 bases, leaving 14 bases between the germline ends. The DNA for the CDR3 is TGTGCCAGCAGCCGTGGGGGGAGGAACACAGATACGCAGTATTTT. This translates into CASSRGGRNTDTQYF. Filled out from reference TRBV11-2 and TRBJ2-3, the complete variable domain reads EAGVAQSPRYKIIEKRQSVAFWCNPISGHATLYWYQQILGQGPKLLIQFQNNGVVDDSQLPKDRFSAERLKGVDSTLKIQPAKLEDSAVYLCASSRGGRNTDTQYFGPGTRLTVL.

This clonotype was observed a few times. The chain is built from TRBV12-3 or TRBV12-4 and TRBJ2-1; 12 positions agree with TRBD2. The V and J ends lost 6 bases and 5 bases, in that order; junction bases with no gene match: 11. This CDR3 comprises 17 residues. The CDR3 spells CASRPGLAGPFNNEQFF. The CDR3 DNA sequence: TGTGCCAGCAGACCTGGACTAGCGGGGCCCTTCAACAATGAGCAGTTCTTC.

The rearrangement uses TRBV12-3 or TRBV12-4 and TRBJ1-4; D gene uncertain. Trimming cost V 3 bases and J 7 bases, with 9 bases left between them. The CDR3 runs to 13 residues. Here the CDR3 DNA reads TGTGCCAGCAGTTTTCGGGGTGGTGAAAAACTGTTTTTT. Protein sequence: CASSFRGGEKLFF.

This clonotype came up a few times. The chain uses TRBV7-2 and TRBJ1-5, with no clear D. Germline V gene data show CDR1 as SGHTA and CDR2 as FQGNSA. This CDR3 contains 12 residues. V was cut by 7 bases and J by 2 bases, with 6 bases left in between. The CDR3 protein is CASKIGNQPQHF. In DNA form, the CDR3 reads TGTGCCAGCAAGATCGGCAATCAGCCCCAGCATTTT.

In this sample, this clonotype turned up once. The gene calls are TRBV2 and TRBJ1-4, with D possibly matching TRBD1 (5 bases). Trimming removed 8 bases at V and 7 bases at J, with 14 bases between. Germline V gene sequence: CDR1 SNHLY, CDR2 FYNNEI. The CDR3 covers 13 residues. CDR3 amino acids: CASCRGNGEKLFF. In DNA, the CDR3 is TGTGCCAGCTGCCGGGGGAACGGTGAAAAACTGTTTTTT.

This clonotype was seen a handful of times. The chain has TRBV12-3 or TRBV12-4 and TRBJ2-2; the match to TRBD2 covers 13 bases. The J segment lost 4 bases and the V segment lost 7 bases, leaving 9 bases of the junction unmatched. CDR3 size: 17 residues. In DNA form, the CDR3 reads TGTGCCAGCACCCTACTAGCGGGAGGGCCGGGCACCGGGGAGCTGTTTTTT. It yields the protein CASTLLAGGPGTGELFF.

This sequence joins TRBV2 and TRBJ1-6, with a weak D call TRBD1 (5 bases). Germline CDR1 reads SNHLY; CDR2 reads FYNNEI. CDR3 length: 16 residues. The ends were cut back, 7 bases at V and 3 bases at J, with 16 bases in the middle. CDR3 coding DNA: TGTGCCAGCACCCCATGGGGGGGGGACTATAATTCACCCCTCCACTTT. As protein: CASTPWGGDYNSPLHF.

The V and J genes are TRBV20-1 and TRBJ2-5; 9 bases are shared with TRBD1. The CDR3 sequence is 14 residues long. Germline V gives CDR1 DFQATT, CDR2 SNEGSKA (reference sequence). Trimming at V came to 2 bases and at J to 4 bases, leaving 5 bases not matched to a gene. DNA of the CDR3: TGCAGTGCTAGAAGGGACAGGGTCGGAGAGACCCAGTACTTC. Residues: CSARRDRVGETQYF.

On this clonotype itself: Mismatch with germline at one junction end may stem from a read error. The chain recombines TRBV29-1 with TRBJ2-5; D is perhaps TRBD1 (6 bases). Germline V gene data show CDR1 as SQVTM and CDR2 as ANQGSEA. This CDR3 spans 15 amino acids. The CDR3 spells CSVEEQQGARETQYF. CDR3 bases: TGCAGCGTGGAAGAGCAACAGGGAGCACGGGAGACCCAGTACTTC.

This clonotype was counted between two and nine times. The chain has TRBV11-3 and TRBJ2-1; 8 nucleotides line up with TRBD2. CDR1 is SGHNT and CDR2 is YENEEA in the germline V gene. This CDR3 contains 16 residues. V gave up 1 base and J gave up 7 bases; unmatched junction bases: 9. For the CDR3, the DNA is TGTGCCAGCAGCTTAGGGGAGGGGGGACTAGGGAATGAGCAGTTCTTC. Its translation is CASSLGEGGLGNEQFF. Drawing the rest from reference TRBV11-3 and TRBJ2-1, the complete variable domain is EAGVVQSPRYKIIEKKQPVAFWCNPISGHNTLYWYLQNLGQGPELLIRYENEEAVDDSQLPKDRFSAERLKGVDSTLKIQPAELGDSAVYLCASSLGEGGLGNEQFFGPGTRLTVL.

The genes are TRBV11-2 and TRBJ2-1; 9 nucleotides align to TRBD2. CDR1 SGHAT and CDR2 FQNNGV come from the germline V gene. The CDR3 is 15 residues long. Germline trimming cut 5 bases from V and 4 bases from J; bases unmatched to any gene: 6. This chain's CDR3 is CASSKVSGSYNEQFF. CDR3 bases: TGTGCCAGCAGCAAAGTTAGCGGGAGTTACAATGAGCAGTTCTTC.

This sequence joins TRBV7-7 and TRBJ2-1, with D perhaps matching TRBD1 (5 bases). The V end was cut by 1 base, the J end by 9 bases, with 10 bases between. The germline CDR1 and CDR2 sequences are SSHAT and FNYEAQ (reference sequence). CDR3 length equals 13 residues. As DNA, the CDR3 is TGTGCCAGCAGCTTAGTGCTAGGGGTTGAGCAGTTCTTC. This sequence encodes CASSLVLGVEQFF.

At least ten counts were recorded for this clonotype. The rearrangement joins TRBV6-2 or TRBV6-3 to TRBJ2-7; 7 bases are shared with TRBD1. The length of the CDR3 is 15 residues. The trim removed 0 bases at V and 2 bases at J, leaving 4 bases unmatched. In germline, CDR1 is MNHEY, CDR2 SVGEGT. The CDR3 DNA reads TGTGCCAGCAGTTACTCAGGGGGCTATCCCTACGAGCAGTACTTC. This codes for CASSYSGGYPYEQYF.

The V call is TRBV20-1, the J call TRBJ2-2; the D is unclear. Germline-derived CDR1 and CDR2 are DFQATT and SNEGSKA (reference sequence). The V gene lost 0 bases and the J gene lost 11 bases, with 13 bases spanning the gap. This CDR3 has 13 amino acids. CDR3 DNA sequence: TGCAGTGCTAGAGATGGGCGGTTCGAAGAGCTGTTTTTT. The encoded protein is CSARDGRFEELFF.

The chain recombines TRBV7-9 with TRBJ2-5; no firm D call. V was trimmed by 3 bases and J by 3 bases, leaving 11 bases between them. The CDR3 length is 14 residues. Per germline, CDR1 SEHNR and CDR2 FQNEAQ (reference sequence). CDR3 sequence reads: CASSFQSGEETQYF. The CDR3 nucleotides read TGTGCCAGCAGCTTTCAAAGTGGGGAAGAGACCCAGTACTTC.

V and J are TRBV5-1 and TRBJ1-1; 8 bases agree with TRBD1. This CDR3 is built from 18 residues. The germline V gene has CDR1 SGHRS and CDR2 YFSETQ. V lost 4 bases and J lost 4; bases outside the gene matches: 18. CDR3 protein: CASSPLGQGLRPGTEAFF. CDR3 DNA: TGCGCCAGCAGCCCCTTAGGACAGGGTCTCCGTCCGGGCACTGAAGCTTTCTTT.

The chain carries TRBV5-5 and TRBJ1-1; D is perhaps TRBD1 (5 bases). The CDR3 contains 15 residues. Germline V gives CDR1 SGHKS, CDR2 YYEKEE (reference sequence). The V end was cut by 1 base, the J end by 3 bases, with 13 bases between. As DNA, the CDR3 is TGTGCCAGCAGCTTGCAGGAAGTCAGGGACACTGAAGCTTTCTTT. This encodes CASSLQEVRDTEAFF.